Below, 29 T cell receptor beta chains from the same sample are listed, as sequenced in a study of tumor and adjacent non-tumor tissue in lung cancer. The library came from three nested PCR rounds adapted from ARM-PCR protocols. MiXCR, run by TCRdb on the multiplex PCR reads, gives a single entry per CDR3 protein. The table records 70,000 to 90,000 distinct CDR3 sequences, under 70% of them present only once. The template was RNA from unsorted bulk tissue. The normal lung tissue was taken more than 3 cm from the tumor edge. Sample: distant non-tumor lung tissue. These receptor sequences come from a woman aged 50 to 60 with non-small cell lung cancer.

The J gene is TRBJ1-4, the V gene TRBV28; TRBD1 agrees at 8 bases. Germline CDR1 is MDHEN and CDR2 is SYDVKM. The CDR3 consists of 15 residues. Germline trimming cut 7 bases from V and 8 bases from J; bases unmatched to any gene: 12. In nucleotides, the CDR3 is TGTGCCAGCACTTCTGGCAGGGGGCGCCGGGAAAAACTGTTTTTT. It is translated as CASTSGRGRREKLFF. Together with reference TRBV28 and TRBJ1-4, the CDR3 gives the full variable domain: DVKVTQSSRYLVKRTGEKVFLECVQDMDHENMFWYRQDPGLGLRLIYFSYDVKMKEKGDIPEGYSVSREKKERFSLILESASTNQTSMYLCASTSGRGRREKLFFGSGTQLSVL.

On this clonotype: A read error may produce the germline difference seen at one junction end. DNA of the CDR3: TGTGCCAACAGCTTAGCGGCCGGGAACGAACAGTACTTC. It specifies CANSLAAGNEQYF. This chain links TRBV11-2 with TRBJ2-7; weak D call: TRBD2 (6 bases). This CDR3 contains 13 residues. Germline V gene lookup returns CDR1 SGHAT and CDR2 FQNNGV.

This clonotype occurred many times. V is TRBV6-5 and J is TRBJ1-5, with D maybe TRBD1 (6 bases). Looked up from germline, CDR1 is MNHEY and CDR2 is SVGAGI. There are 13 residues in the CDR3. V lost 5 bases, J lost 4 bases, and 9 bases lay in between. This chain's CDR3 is CASSGQQNQPQHF. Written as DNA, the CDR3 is TGTGCCAGCAGTGGACAGCAGAATCAGCCCCAGCATTTT.

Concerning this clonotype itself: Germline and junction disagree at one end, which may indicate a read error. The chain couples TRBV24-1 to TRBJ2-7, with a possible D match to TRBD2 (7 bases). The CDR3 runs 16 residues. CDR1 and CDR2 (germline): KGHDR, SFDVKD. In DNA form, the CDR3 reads TGTGCCAACAGTGATCCGCCGGGGGGCAGGGTGCACGAGCAATACTTC. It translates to CANSDPPGGRVHEQYF.

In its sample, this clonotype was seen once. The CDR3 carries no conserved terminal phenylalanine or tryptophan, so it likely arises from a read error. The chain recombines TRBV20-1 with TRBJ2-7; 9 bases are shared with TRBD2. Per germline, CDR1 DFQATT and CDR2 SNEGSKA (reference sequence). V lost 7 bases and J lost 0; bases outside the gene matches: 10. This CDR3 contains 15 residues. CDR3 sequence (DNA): TGCAGTGGTACTAGCGGGCAACATTACTCCTACGAGCAGTACATC. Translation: CSGTSGQHYSYEQYI.

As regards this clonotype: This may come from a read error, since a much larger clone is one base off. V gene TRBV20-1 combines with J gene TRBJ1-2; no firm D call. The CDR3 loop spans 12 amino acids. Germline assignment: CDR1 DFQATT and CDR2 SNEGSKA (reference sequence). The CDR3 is CSARKQAYDYTF. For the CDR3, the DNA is TGCAGTGCACGAAAGCAGGCCTATGACTACACCTTC.

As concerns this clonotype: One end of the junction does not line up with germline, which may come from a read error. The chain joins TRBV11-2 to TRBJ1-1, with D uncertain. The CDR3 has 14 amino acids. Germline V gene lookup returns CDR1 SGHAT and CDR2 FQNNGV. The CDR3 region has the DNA TGTGCCAGCAGCTTAGCGGGAAAGAATACTGAAGCTTCCTTT. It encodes CASSLAGKNTEASF.

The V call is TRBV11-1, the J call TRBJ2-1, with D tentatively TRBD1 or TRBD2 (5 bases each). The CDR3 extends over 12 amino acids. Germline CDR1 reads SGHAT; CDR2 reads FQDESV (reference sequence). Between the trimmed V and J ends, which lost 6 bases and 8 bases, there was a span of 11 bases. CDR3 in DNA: TGTGCCAGCAGGCTAGGGACGCATGAGCAGTTCTTC. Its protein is CASRLGTHEQFF.

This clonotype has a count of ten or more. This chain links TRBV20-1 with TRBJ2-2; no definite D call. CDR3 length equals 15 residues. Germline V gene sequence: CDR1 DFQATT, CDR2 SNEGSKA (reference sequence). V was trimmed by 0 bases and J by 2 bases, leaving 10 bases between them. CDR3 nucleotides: TGCAGTGCTAGAGACCCGAGCCATAACACCGGGGAGCTGTTTTTT. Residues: CSARDPSHNTGELFF.

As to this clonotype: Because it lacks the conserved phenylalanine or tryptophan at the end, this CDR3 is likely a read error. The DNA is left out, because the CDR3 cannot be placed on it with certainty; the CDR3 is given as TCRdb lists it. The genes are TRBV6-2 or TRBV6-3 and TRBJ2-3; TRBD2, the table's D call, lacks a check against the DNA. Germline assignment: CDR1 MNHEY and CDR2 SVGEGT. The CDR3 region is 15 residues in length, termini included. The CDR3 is CASSYMGLQTDTLYS.

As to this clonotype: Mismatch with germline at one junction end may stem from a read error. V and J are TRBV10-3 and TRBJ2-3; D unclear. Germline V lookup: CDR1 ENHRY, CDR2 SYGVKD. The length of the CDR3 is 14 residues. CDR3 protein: CAIGESDITDTQYF. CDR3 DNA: TGTGCCATCGGTGAAAGTGACATCACAGATACGCAGTATTTT.

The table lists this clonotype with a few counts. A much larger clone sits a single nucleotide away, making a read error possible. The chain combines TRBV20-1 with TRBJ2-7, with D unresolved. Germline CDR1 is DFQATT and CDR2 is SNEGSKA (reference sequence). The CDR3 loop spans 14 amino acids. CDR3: CSARDRNFSYGQYF. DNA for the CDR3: TGCAGTGCTAGAGATCGGAACTTTTCCTACGGGCAGTACTTC.

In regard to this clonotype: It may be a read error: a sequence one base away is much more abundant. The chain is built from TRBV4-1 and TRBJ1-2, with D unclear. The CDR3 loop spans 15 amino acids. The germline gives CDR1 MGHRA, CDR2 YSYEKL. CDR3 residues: CASSQVVSENYDYTF. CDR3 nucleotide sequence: TGCGCCAGCAGCCAAGTGGTTTCAGAAAACTATGACTACACCTTC.

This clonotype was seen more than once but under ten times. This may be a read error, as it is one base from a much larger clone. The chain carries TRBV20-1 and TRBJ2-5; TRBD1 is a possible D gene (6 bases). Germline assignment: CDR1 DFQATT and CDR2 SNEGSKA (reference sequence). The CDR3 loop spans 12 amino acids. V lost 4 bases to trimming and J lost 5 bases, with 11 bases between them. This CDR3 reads CSATGVMETQYF. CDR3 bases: TGCAGTGCTACAGGGGTTATGGAGACCCAGTACTTC.

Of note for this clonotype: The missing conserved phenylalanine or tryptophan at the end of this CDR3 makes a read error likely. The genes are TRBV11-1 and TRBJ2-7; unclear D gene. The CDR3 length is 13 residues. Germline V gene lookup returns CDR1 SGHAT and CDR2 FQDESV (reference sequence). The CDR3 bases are TGTACCAGCAGCCCTAGGGCATCCTACGAGCAGTACTAC. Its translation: CTSSPRASYEQYY.

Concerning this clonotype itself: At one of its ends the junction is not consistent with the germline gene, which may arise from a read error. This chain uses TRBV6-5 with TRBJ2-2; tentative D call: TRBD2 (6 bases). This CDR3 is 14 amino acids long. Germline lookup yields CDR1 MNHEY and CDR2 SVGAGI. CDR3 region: CASSWDFNPGELFF. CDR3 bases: TGTGCTAGCAGCTGGGACTTTAACCCCGGGGAGCTGTTTTTT.

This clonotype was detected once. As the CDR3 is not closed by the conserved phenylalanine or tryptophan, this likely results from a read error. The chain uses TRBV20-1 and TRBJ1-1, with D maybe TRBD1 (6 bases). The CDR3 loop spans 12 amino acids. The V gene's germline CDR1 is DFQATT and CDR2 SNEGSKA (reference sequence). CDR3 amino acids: CSAWAGVTDAFL. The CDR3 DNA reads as TGCAGTGCTTGGGCAGGGGTCACTGACGCTTTCCTT.

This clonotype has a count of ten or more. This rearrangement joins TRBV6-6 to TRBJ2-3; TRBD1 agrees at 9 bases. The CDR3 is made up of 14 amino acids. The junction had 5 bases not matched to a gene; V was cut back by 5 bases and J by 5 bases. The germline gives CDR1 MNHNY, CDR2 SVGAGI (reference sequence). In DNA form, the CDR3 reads TGTGCCAGCAGTCTAAGACAGGGGGGAGATACGCAGTATTTT. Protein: CASSLRQGGDTQYF.

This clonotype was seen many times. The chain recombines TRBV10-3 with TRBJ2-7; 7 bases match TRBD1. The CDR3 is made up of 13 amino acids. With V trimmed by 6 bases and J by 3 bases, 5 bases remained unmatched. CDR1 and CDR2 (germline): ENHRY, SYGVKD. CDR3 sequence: CAISSGTDYEQYF. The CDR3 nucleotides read TGTGCCATCAGCTCCGGGACAGACTACGAGCAGTACTTC.

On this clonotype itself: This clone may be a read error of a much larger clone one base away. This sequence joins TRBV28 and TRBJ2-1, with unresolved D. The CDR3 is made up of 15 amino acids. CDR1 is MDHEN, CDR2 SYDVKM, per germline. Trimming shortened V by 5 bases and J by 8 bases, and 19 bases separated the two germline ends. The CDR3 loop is CASSLFTVRKYEQFF. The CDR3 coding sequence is TGTGCCAGCAGTCTTTTCACCGTCCGTAAATATGAGCAGTTCTTC.

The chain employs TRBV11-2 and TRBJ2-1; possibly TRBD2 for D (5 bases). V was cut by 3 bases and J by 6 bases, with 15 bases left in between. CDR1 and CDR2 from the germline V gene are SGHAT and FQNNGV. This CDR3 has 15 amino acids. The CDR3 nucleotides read TGTGCCAGCAGCTTTAAGACATGCGGGTTCAATGAGCAGTTCTTC. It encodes CASSFKTCGFNEQFF.

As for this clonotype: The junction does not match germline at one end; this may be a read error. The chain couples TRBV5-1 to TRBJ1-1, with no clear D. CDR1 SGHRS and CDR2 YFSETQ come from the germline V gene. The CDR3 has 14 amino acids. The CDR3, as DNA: TGTGCCAGCAGCTTGTGGTACTTGTACACTGAAGCTTTCTTT. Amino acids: CASSLWYLYTEAFF.

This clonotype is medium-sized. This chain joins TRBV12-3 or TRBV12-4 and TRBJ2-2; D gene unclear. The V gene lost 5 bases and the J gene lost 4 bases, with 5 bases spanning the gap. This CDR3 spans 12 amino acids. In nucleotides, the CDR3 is TGTGCCAGCAGTCTCGGCACCGGGGAGCTGTTTTTT. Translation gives CASSLGTGELFF.

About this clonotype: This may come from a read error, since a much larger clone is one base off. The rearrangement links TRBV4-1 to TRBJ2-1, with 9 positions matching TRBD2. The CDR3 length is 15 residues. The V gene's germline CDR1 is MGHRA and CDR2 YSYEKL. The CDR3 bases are TGCGCCAGCAGTTCCGTAGCGGGAGTACACAATGTGCAGTTCTTC. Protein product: CASSSVAGVHNVQFF.

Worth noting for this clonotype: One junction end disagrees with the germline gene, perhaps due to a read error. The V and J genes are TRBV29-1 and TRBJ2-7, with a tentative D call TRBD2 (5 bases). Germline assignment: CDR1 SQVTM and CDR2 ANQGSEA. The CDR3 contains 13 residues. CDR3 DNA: TGCAGCGCTTCCAGTACGGGGTCCTACGAACAGTACTTC. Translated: CSASSTGSYEQYF.

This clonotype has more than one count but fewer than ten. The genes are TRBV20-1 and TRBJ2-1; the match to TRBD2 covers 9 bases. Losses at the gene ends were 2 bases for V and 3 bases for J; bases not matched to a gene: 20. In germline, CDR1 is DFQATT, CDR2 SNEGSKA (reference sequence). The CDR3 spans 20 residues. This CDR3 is CSARSHSPHKRRGGYNEQFF. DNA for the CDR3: TGCAGTGCTAGATCCCACTCGCCCCACAAGAGGCGGGGGGGCTACAATGAGCAGTTCTTC.

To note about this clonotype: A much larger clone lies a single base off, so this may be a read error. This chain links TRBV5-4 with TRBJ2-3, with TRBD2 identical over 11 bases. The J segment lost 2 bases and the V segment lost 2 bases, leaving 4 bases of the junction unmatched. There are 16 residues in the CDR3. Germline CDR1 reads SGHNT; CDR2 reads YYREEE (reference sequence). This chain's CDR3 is CASSFWGLADTDTQYF. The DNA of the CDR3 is TGTGCCAGCAGCTTCTGGGGACTAGCGGACACAGATACGCAGTATTTT.

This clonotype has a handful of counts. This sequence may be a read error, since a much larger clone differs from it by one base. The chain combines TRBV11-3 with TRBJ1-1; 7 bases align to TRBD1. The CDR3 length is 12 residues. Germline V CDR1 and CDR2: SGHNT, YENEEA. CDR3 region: CVSSANRGEAFF. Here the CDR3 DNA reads TGTGTCAGCAGCGCTAACAGGGGAGAAGCTTTCTTT. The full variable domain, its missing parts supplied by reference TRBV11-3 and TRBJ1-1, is EAGVVQSPRYKIIEKKQPVAFWCNPISGHNTLYWYLQNLGQGPELLIRYENEEAVDDSQLPKDRFSAERLKGVDSTLKIQPAELGDSAVYLCVSSANRGEAFFGQGTRLTVV.

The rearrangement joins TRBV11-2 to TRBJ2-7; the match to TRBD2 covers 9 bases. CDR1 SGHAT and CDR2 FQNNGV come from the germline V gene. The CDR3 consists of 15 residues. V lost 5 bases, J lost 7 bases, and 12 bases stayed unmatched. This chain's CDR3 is CASSHTNSGSYEQYF. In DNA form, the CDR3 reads TGTGCCAGCAGCCACACAAATAGCGGGAGTTATGAGCAGTACTTC.